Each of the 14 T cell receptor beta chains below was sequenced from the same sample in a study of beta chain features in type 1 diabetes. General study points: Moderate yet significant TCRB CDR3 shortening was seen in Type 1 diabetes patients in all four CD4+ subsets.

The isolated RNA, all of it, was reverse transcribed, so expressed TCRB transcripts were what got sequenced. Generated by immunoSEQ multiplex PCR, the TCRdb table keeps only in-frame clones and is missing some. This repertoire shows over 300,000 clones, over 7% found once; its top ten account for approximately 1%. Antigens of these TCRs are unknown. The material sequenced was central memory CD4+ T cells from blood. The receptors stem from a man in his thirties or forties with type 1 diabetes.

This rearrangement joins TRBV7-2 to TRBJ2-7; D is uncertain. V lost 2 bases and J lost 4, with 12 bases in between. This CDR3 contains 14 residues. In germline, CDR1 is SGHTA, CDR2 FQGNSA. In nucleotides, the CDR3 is TGTGCCAGCAGCTTAATGACCGACCCTTACGAGCAGTACTTC. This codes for CASSLMTDPYEQYF.

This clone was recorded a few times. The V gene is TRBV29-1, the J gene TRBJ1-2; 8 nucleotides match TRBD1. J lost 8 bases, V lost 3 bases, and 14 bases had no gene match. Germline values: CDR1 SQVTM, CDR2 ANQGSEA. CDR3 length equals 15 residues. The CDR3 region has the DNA TGCAGCGTTGACCGAGACAGGGGACGGGGAAACGGCTACACCTTC. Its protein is CSVDRDRGRGNGYTF.

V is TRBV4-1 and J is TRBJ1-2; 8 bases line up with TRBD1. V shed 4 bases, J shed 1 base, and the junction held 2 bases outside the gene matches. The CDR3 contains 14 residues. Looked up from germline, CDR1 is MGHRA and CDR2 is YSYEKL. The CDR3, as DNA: TGCGCCAGCAGCCCGGGACAGGATAACTATGGCTACACCTTC. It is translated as CASSPGQDNYGYTF.

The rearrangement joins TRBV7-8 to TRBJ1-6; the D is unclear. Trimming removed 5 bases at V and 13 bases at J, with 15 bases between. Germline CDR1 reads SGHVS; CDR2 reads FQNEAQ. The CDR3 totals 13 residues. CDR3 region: CASSPNPLDPLHF. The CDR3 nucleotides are TGTGCCAGCAGCCCCAATCCCTTGGATCCCCTCCACTTT.

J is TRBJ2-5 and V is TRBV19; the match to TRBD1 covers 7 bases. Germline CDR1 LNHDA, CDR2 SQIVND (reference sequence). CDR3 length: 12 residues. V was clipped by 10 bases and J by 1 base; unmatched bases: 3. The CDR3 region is CATGQAQETQYF. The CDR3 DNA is TGTGCCACCGGACAGGCCCAAGAGACCCAGTACTTC.

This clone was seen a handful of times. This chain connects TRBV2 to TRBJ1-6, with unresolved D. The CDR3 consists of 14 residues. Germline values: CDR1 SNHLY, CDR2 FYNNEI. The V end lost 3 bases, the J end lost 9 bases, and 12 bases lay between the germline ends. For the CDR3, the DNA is TGTGCCAGCAGTGACGGGCAGCCGGTTTCACCCCTCCACTTT. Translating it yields CASSDGQPVSPLHF.

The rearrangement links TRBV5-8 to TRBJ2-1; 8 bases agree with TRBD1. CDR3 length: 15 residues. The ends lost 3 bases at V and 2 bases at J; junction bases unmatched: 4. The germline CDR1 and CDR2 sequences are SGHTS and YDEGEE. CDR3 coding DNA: TGTGCCAGCAGCTCGACAGGGGCTACCTACAATGAGCAGTTCTTC. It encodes CASSSTGATYNEQFF.

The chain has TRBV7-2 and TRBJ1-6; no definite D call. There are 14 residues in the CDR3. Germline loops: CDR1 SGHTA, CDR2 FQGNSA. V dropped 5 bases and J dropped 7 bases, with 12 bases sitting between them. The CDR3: CASSAETWNSPLHF. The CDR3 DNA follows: TGTGCCAGCAGCGCCGAGACATGGAATTCACCCCTCCACTTT.

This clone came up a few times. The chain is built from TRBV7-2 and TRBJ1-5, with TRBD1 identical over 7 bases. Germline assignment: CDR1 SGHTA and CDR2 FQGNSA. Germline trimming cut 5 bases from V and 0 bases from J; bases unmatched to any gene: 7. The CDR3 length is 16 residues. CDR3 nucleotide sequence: TGTGCCAGCAGCCCAGCTTACAGGGGTAGCAATCAGCCCCAGCATTTT. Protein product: CASSPAYRGSNQPQHF.

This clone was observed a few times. The CDR3 sequence is CASSRAENIQYF. The CDR3 region has the DNA TGTGCCAGCAGTCGCGCGGAAAACATTCAGTACTTC. V usage is TRBV2 and J usage is TRBJ2-4; D is unresolved. CDR3 length: 12 amino acids. Germline-derived CDR1 and CDR2 are SNHLY and FYNNEI. Between the trimmed V and J ends, which lost 5 bases and 5 bases, there was a span of 7 bases. Filled out from reference TRBV2 and TRBJ2-4, the complete variable domain reads EPEVTQTPSHQVTQMGQEVILRCVPISNHLYFYWYRQILGQKVEFLVSFYNNEISEKSEIFDDQFSVERPDGSNFTLKIRSTKLEDSAMYFCASSRAENIQYFGAGTRLSVL.

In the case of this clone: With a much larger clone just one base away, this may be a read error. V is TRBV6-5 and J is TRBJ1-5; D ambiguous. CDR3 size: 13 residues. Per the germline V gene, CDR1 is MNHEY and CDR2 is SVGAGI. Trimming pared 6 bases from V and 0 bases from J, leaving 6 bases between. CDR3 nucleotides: TGTGCCAGCAGGCTAGATAGCAATCAGCCCCAGCATTTT. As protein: CASRLDSNQPQHF.

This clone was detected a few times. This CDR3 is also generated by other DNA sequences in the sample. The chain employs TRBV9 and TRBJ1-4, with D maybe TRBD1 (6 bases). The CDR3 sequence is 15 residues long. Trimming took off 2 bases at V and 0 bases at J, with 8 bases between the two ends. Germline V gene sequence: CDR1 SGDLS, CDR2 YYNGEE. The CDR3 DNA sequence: TGTGCCAGCAGCGTTAGGGGGGCAACTAATGAAAAACTGTTTTTT. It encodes CASSVRGATNEKLFF. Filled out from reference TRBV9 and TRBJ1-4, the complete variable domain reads DSGVTQTPKHLITATGQRVTLRCSPRSGDLSVYWYQQSLDQGLQFLIQYYNGEERAKGNILERFSAQQFPDLHSELNLSSLELGDSALYFCASSVRGATNEKLFFGSGTQLSVL.

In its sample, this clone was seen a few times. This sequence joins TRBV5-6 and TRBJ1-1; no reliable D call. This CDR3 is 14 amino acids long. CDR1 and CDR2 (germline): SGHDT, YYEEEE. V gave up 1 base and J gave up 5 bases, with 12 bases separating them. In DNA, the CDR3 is TGTGCCAGCAGCTTGACAGCGGCGAGGACTGAAGCTTTCTTT. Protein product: CASSLTAARTEAFF. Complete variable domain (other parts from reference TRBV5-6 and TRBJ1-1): DAGVTQSPTHLIKTRGQQVTLRCSPKSGHDTVSWYQQALGQGPQFIFQYYEEEERQRGNFPDRFSGHQFPNYSSELNVNALLLGDSALYLCASSLTAARTEAFFGQGTRLTVV.

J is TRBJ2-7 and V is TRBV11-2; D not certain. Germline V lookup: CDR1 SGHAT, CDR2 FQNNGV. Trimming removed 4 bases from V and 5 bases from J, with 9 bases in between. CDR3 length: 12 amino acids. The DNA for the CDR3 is TGTGCCAGCAGCTCCAGTACTAACGAGCAGTACTTC. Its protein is CASSSSTNEQYF.